This T cell receptor (beta chain) derives from a study of T cell repertoires in cytomegalovirus infection (dated by TCRdb to between 2017 and 2020). Looking at the study overall: Alongside well-studied HLA-B-restricted epitopes, the peptide stimulations were aimed at recently identified HLA-C-restricted CMV epitopes, whose presentation resists viral immunomodulation. The HLA type of each donor mattered for the analysis, because public TCR beta signatures pointed to carriage of CMV infection along with the matching HLA type.

On this clonotype: There is no known antigen for this receptor. Per-nucleotide qualities are absent, and no much larger clonotype sits a single base away.

Overall results and qualifications from the work: The ex vivo response was dominated by HLA-C-restricted CMV-specific TCR beta clonotypes, and the single most frequent clonotype in two of eight donors was supplied by these HLA-C-restricted clonotypes. In both this cohort and an independent roughly 400-donor cohort, the cumulative frequency of public TCR beta family members distinguished carriers of CMV infection plus the relevant HLA type.

The sample's treatment or condition label is to be understood as: in vitro stimulation with specific CMV peptide epitopes to enrich CMV-specific T cells. The data were produced on an Illumina HiSeq 1500. Clones were called with MiXCR by TCRdb after fastp trimmed the public reads at Q25, and only in-frame beta chains were retained. For every CDR3 protein sequence, its rows merge into one entry that carries the most common genes and DNA. The sample includes around 900,000 distinct CDR3 sequences, with 30% to 40% observed a single time. The ten largest clones capture roughly 12% of the sample. The sample was cultured CD8+ T cells from PBMCs, taken from culture after CMV antigen stimulation. The TCR sequence derives from a human donor in good health (CMV status not recorded). Some clones in this sample may be carry-over from other donors' samples.

In nucleotide form, the sequence is TGTGCCAGCAGCGCACACATCGGTAATGAAAAACTGTTTTTT. It codes for CASSAHIGNEKLFF. The sequence is built from TRBV7-9 and TRBJ1-4; the D gene assignment is ambiguous. Including the terminal cysteine and phenylalanine, the CDR3 comprises 14 residues. CDR3 DNA only is kept here, 42 bases in frame from base 1. The CDR1 and CDR2 encoded by the germline V gene (reference sequence) are SEHNR and FQNEAQ. V sheds 5 bases and J sheds 4 bases, leaving 11 bases between their ends.